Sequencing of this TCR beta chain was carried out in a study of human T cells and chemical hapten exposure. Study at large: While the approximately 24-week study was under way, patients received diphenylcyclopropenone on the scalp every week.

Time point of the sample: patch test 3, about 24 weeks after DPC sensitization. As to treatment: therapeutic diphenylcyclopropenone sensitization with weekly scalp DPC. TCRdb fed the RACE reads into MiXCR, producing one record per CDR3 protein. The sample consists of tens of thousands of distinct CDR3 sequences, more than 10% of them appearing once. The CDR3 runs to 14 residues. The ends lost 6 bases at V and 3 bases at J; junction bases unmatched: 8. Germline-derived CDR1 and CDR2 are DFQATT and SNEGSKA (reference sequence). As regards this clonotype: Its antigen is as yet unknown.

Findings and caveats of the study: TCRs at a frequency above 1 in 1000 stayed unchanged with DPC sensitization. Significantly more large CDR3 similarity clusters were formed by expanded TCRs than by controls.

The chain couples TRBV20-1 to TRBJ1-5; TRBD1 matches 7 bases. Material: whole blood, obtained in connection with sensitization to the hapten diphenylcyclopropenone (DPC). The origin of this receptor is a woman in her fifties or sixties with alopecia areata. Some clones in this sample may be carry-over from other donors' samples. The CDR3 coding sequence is TGCAGTGCGTCGACAGGGAGGGCCAATCAGCCCCAGCATTTT. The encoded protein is CSASTGRANQPQHF.